This T cell receptor beta chain is from a study of OX40 agonist ivuxolimab in advanced cancers. Overall study: Dose-escalation patients were diagnosed with hepatocellular carcinoma, melanoma, renal cell cancer or head and neck cancer.

Germline lookup yields CDR1 SGHNT and CDR2 YYREEE (reference sequence). The CDR3 totals 15 residues. Trimming cost V 4 bases and J 3 bases; bases outside gene matches: 4. Clones were sequenced by immunoSEQ multiplex PCR, and TCRdb holds only the in-frame ones, with some missing. The sample carries tens of thousands of clones, 80% to 85% recorded once. This clone was recorded once. This chain connects TRBV5-4 to TRBJ2-1; TRBD1 agrees at 10 bases. The sample consisted of CD4+ or CD8+ T cells sorted from blood, taken in a trial of the OX40 agonist ivuxolimab. This clonotype was sampled from an adult with an advanced solid tumor such as melanoma, head and neck, liver or kidney cancer. As DNA, the CDR3 is TGTGCCAGCAGCCCCTGGACAGGGGGCTACAATGAGCAGTTCTTC. Its translation is CASSPWTGGYNEQFF.